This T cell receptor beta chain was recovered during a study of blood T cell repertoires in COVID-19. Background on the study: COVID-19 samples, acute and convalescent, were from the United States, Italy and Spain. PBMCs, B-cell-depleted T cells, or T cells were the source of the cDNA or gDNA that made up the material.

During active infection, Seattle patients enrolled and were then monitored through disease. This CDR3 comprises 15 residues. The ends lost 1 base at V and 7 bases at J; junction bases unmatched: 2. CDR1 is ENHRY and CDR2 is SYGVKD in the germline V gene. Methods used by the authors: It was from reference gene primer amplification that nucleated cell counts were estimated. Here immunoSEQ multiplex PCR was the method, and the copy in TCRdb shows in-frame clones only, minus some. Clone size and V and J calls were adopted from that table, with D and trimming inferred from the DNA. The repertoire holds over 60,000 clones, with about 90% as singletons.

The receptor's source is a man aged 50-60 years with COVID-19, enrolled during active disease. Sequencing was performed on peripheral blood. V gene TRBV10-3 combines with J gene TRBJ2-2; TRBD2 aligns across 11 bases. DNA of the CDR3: TGTGCCATCAGTGAGTTAGCGGGAGGGCGCGGGGAGCTGTTTTTT. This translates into CAISELAGGRGELFF.